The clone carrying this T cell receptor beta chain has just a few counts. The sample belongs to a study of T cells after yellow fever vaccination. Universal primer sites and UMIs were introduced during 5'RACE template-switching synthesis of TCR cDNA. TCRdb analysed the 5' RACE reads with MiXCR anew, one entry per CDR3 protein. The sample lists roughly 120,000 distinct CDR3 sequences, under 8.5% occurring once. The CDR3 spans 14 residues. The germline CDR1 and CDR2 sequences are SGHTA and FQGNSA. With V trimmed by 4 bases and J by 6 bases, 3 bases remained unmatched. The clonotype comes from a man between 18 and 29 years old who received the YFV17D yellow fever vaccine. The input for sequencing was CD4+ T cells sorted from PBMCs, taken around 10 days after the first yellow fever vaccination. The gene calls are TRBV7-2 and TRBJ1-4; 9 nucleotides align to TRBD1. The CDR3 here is CASSSQGAYEKLFF. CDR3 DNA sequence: TGTGCCAGCAGCTCACAGGGGGCGTATGAAAAACTGTTTTTT.